The next 26 T cell receptor beta chains were all read from a single sample in a study of T-cell reconstitution after alpha-beta-depleted transplantation in children. A library of TCRbeta sequences, prepared with unique molecular identifiers, was generated. TCRdb ran MiXCR on the PCR reads and lists one entry per CDR3 protein. The profile shows fewer than 750,000 distinct CDR3 sequences, over 25% of them singletons. This specimen was PBMCs, taken before TCRalphabeta/CD19-depleted stem cell transplant. The source is a boy under three years old with Wiskott-Aldrich syndrome, due to receive a stem cell transplant.

This clonotype came up a few times. The chain joins TRBV5-1 to TRBJ1-1, with D unclear. Between the trimmed V and J ends, which lost 1 base and 1 base, there was a span of 11 bases. Germline assignment: CDR1 SGHRS and CDR2 YFSETQ. The CDR3 has 15 amino acids. CDR3 DNA sequence: TGCGCCAGCAGCTTGCTTCGGACGGGGAACACTGAAGCTTTCTTT. Translated, it gives CASSLLRTGNTEAFF.

This clonotype turned up a few times. This chain connects TRBV10-1 to TRBJ2-1; 10 bases agree with TRBD2. Unmatched junction bases numbered 7, after V lost 2 bases and J lost 9 bases. CDR1 and CDR2 (germline): WNHNN, SYGVQD (reference sequence). The CDR3 sequence is 15 residues long. This chain's CDR3 is CASSETVAGGGEQFF. CDR3 nucleotide sequence: TGCGCCAGCAGTGAGACCGTAGCGGGAGGTGGTGAGCAGTTCTTC.

The rearrangement joins TRBV12-3 or TRBV12-4 to TRBJ2-1; the D gene is possibly TRBD2 (6 bases). The ends were cut back, 6 bases at V and 3 bases at J, with 12 bases in the middle. This CDR3 has 14 residues. CDR3 loop: CASSGEEGYNEQFF. In DNA, the CDR3 is TGTGCCAGCAGCGGGGAGGAGGGCTACAATGAGCAGTTCTTC.

The genes are TRBV27 and TRBJ2-1; TRBD1 matches 10 bases. The length of the CDR3 is 12 residues. Per the germline V gene, CDR1 is MNHEY and CDR2 is SMNVEV (reference sequence). V trimming: 6 bases; J trimming: 12 bases; junction bases outside the gene matches: 5. The CDR3 DNA sequence: TGTGCCAGCAGACGACAGGGGGCTGGGCAGTTCTTC. Protein sequence: CASRRQGAGQFF.

This clonotype has just a few counts. This chain connects TRBV20-1 to TRBJ1-1; 12 bases align to TRBD1. V trimming: 6 bases; J trimming: 0 bases; junction bases outside the gene matches: 5. The length of the CDR3 is 15 residues. Germline values: CDR1 DFQATT, CDR2 SNEGSKA (reference sequence). The chain's CDR3 is CSAGGQGAMNTEAFF. The CDR3 bases are TGCAGTGCAGGGGGACAGGGGGCAATGAACACTGAAGCTTTCTTT.

The rearrangement joins TRBV10-3 to TRBJ2-1, with D unresolved. CDR1 and CDR2 (germline): ENHRY, SYGVKD. V gave up 2 bases and J gave up 3 bases, with 23 bases separating them. The CDR3 is 19 residues long. The CDR3 region has the DNA TGTGCCATCAGTGAGCGGGCGCCGAGCCCCACCGTGTTCTACAATGAGCAGTTCTTC. Translating gives CAISERAPSPTVFYNEQFF.

This chain connects TRBV10-3 to TRBJ2-7, with D tentatively TRBD1 (6 bases). The CDR3 sequence is 11 residues long. The V and J ends lost 4 bases and 10 bases respectively, with 11 bases between them. The germline CDR1 and CDR2 sequences are ENHRY and SYGVKD. CDR3 sequence (DNA): TGTGCCATCAGTGGCGGACAGAAACAGTACTTC. The encoded protein is CAISGGQKQYF.

V gene TRBV20-1 combines with J gene TRBJ2-3, with 7 bases matching TRBD2. J lost 2 bases, V lost 7 bases, and 12 bases had no gene match. The length of the CDR3 is 15 residues. Germline V gene lookup returns CDR1 DFQATT and CDR2 SNEGSKA (reference sequence). The CDR3 loop reads CSGLGRGFDTDTQYF. In nucleotides, the CDR3 is TGCAGTGGCCTTGGGAGGGGATTCGACACAGATACGCAGTATTTT.

The genes are TRBV27 and TRBJ2-2, with no clear D. The CDR3 contains 15 residues. V was pared by 8 bases and J by 4 bases, with 17 bases between. In germline, CDR1 is MNHEY, CDR2 SMNVEV (reference sequence). CDR3 residues: CASAPLPQSTGELFF. In DNA, the CDR3 is TGTGCCAGCGCTCCGCTCCCACAGTCCACCGGGGAGCTGTTTTTT.

This clonotype was seen more than once but under ten times. The chain combines TRBV28 with TRBJ1-5; possible D gene TRBD1, 5 bases. The CDR3 runs to 15 residues. Trimming pared 3 bases from V and 4 bases from J, leaving 13 bases between. Germline CDR1 and CDR2: MDHEN and SYDVKM. CDR3 in DNA: TGTGCCAGCAGTTTTCTCAGGGACTCAAATCAGCCCCAGCATTTT. Protein sequence: CASSFLRDSNQPQHF.

The genes are TRBV7-9 and TRBJ2-2; 8 positions agree with TRBD2. V shed 1 base and J 5 bases; nucleotides not matched to a gene: 3. Germline V gene data show CDR1 as SEHNR and CDR2 as FQNEAQ (reference sequence). This CDR3 is built from 15 residues. This chain's CDR3 is CASSLVASGTGELFF. CDR3 coding DNA: TGTGCCAGCAGCTTAGTGGCTAGCGGGACCGGGGAGCTGTTTTTT.

The DNA of the CDR3 is TGTGCCAGCAGCCTGGACCAGTTCATTCAAGAGACCCAGTACTTC. As protein: CASSLDQFIQETQYF. The V gene is TRBV6-2 or TRBV6-3, the J gene TRBJ2-5; D gene ambiguous. V dropped 6 bases and J dropped 2 bases, with 16 bases sitting between them. CDR3 length: 15 residues. The germline CDR1 and CDR2 sequences are MNHEY and SVGEGT.

This clonotype was picked up a small number of times. The chain uses TRBV5-1 and TRBJ2-1, with 9 bases matching TRBD2. J was trimmed by 7 bases and V by 3 bases; bases with no gene match: 20. In germline, CDR1 is SGHRS, CDR2 YFSETQ. CDR3 length: 19 residues. CDR3 loop: CASSSVPGLAGGLSNEQFF. DNA of the CDR3: TGCGCCAGCAGCTCAGTCCCGGGACTAGCAGGCGGACTTTCGAATGAGCAGTTCTTC.

This clonotype has just a few counts. V usage is TRBV20-1 and J usage is TRBJ1-4; D not certain. CDR3 length: 13 residues. Germline V gene data show CDR1 as DFQATT and CDR2 as SNEGSKA (reference sequence). Trimming shortened V by 5 bases and J by 0 bases, and 7 bases separated the two germline ends. CDR3 bases: TGCAGTGCTTCGGATGCAACTAATGAAAAACTGTTTTTT. Encoded protein: CSASDATNEKLFF.

V usage is TRBV7-9 and J usage is TRBJ2-1, with 7 bases identical to TRBD1. This CDR3 region has 15 residues. Germline assignment: CDR1 SEHNR and CDR2 FQNEAQ (reference sequence). V was clipped by 5 bases and J by 2 bases; unmatched bases: 6. The CDR3 coding sequence is TGTGCCAGCAGCCCACGACAGGGACCCTACAATGAGCAGTTCTTC. Translation: CASSPRQGPYNEQFF.

The rearrangement joins TRBV19 to TRBJ1-1, with 8 positions matching TRBD1. The CDR3 is 15 amino acids. V was clipped by 1 base and J by 6 bases; unmatched bases: 7. The germline gives CDR1 LNHDA, CDR2 SQIVND (reference sequence). CDR3 amino acids: CASSIVAGGGPEAFF. The CDR3 coding sequence is TGTGCCAGTAGTATAGTGGCAGGGGGCGGGCCTGAAGCTTTCTTT.

The V call is TRBV27, the J call TRBJ2-1; 7 bases agree with TRBD1. The CDR3 length is 13 residues. Germline-derived CDR1 and CDR2 are MNHEY and SMNVEV (reference sequence). The trim removed 8 bases at V and 9 bases at J, leaving 10 bases unmatched. The CDR3 bases are TGTGCCAGCGGAAGACAGGGTGGGGCTGAGCAGTTCTTC. Amino acids: CASGRQGGAEQFF.

This clonotype was seen more than once but under ten times. This chain uses TRBV20-1 with TRBJ2-5; 14 nucleotides align to TRBD2. The length of the CDR3 is 15 residues. V lost 3 bases, J lost 5 bases, and 5 bases stayed unmatched. Germline V lookup: CDR1 DFQATT, CDR2 SNEGSKA (reference sequence). The CDR3 region is CSARIGTSGSETQYF. DNA for the CDR3: TGCAGTGCTAGGATCGGGACTAGCGGGAGTGAGACCCAGTACTTC.

The V and J genes are TRBV18 and TRBJ2-2; 8 bases line up with TRBD1. The CDR3 runs to 15 residues. CDR1 is KGHSH and CDR2 is LQKENI in the germline V gene. V shed 6 bases, J shed 4 bases, and the junction held 7 bases outside the gene matches. CDR3 DNA sequence: TGTGCCAGCTCCCAGAGGACAGGGAGCACCGGGGAGCTGTTTTTT. Amino acid sequence: CASSQRTGSTGELFF.

This clonotype was seen a handful of times. The chain couples TRBV11-2 to TRBJ2-2; 7 bases are shared with TRBD1. In germline, CDR1 is SGHAT, CDR2 FQNNGV. This CDR3 contains 18 residues. The V segment lost 4 bases and the J segment 0 bases; nucleotides outside the gene matches: 11. Here the CDR3 reads CASSSASQTGPNTGELFF. In DNA form, the CDR3 reads TGTGCCAGCAGCTCCGCATCGCAGACAGGGCCGAACACCGGGGAGCTGTTTTTT.

The chain recombines TRBV14 with TRBJ2-3; no firm D call. CDR3 length equals 14 residues. From germline, CDR1 is SGHDN and CDR2 FVKESK. V lost 1 base and J lost 3, with 8 bases in between. The CDR3 is CASSQARVTDTQYF. CDR3 in DNA: TGTGCCAGCAGCCAAGCCCGGGTAACAGATACGCAGTATTTT.

This clonotype was recorded a few times. The CDR3 DNA reads as TGCGCCAGCAGCTCGGGACTAGCGGGAGCGGACCGGGATACGCAGTATTTT. Its protein is CASSSGLAGADRDTQYF. This chain links TRBV5-1 with TRBJ2-3, with 14 nucleotides matching TRBD2. The junction had 9 bases not matched to a gene; V was cut back by 3 bases and J by 6 bases. This CDR3 spans 17 amino acids. Germline V gene lookup returns CDR1 SGHRS and CDR2 YFSETQ.

The chain links TRBV12-3 or TRBV12-4 to TRBJ1-2; D might be TRBD1 (5 bases). The CDR3 length is 18 residues. V shed 2 bases and J shed 1 base, with 20 bases lying between them. The CDR3 loop is CASSLIRGWDGFNYGYTF. DNA of the CDR3: TGTGCCAGCAGTTTAATCCGGGGATGGGACGGGTTTAACTATGGCTACACCTTC.

The chain couples TRBV7-2 to TRBJ2-1; D unclear. The germline CDR1 and CDR2 sequences are SGHTA and FQGNSA. V lost 4 bases and J lost 0, with 10 bases in between. CDR3 size: 15 residues. CDR3 sequence reads: CASSSDLSSYNEQFF. For the CDR3, the DNA is TGTGCCAGCAGCTCGGATTTAAGCTCCTACAATGAGCAGTTCTTC.

This CDR3 reads CASSATGGIETQYF. CDR3 sequence (DNA): TGTGCCAGCAGCGCGACAGGGGGCATTGAGACCCAGTACTTC. The chain joins TRBV3-1 to TRBJ2-5; 10 bases align to TRBD1. CDR1 LGHDT and CDR2 YNNKEL come from the germline V gene (reference sequence). This CDR3 spans 14 amino acids. The trim removed 5 bases at V and 5 bases at J, leaving 5 bases unmatched.

The table lists this clonotype with a few counts. The chain has TRBV10-2 and TRBJ2-1; 7 bases map to TRBD2. Germline V gene sequence: CDR1 WSHSY, CDR2 SAAADI. The J segment lost 4 bases and the V segment lost 6 bases, leaving 6 bases of the junction unmatched. The length of the CDR3 is 14 residues. This chain's CDR3 is CASSLAEPYNEQFF. CDR3 in DNA: TGCGCCAGCAGCCTAGCGGAGCCTTACAATGAGCAGTTCTTC.